Detailed here is one T cell receptor (beta chain). The sample belongs to a study of T cell responses to AZD1222 COVID-19 vaccine. The wider study: Pooled in the analysis were second doses at about 4 or about 12 weeks.

Germline CDR1 reads LGHDT; CDR2 reads YNNKEL (reference sequence). This CDR3 is 15 amino acids long. V lost 4 bases and J 1 base, leaving 13 bases between the germline ends. Profiling relied on immunoSEQ multiplex PCR, and the TCRdb table lists in-frame clones only, not all of them. The data show over 100,000 clones, roughly 90% seen once. The sample was peripheral blood, taken on day 0 of AZD1222 vaccination. The chain carries TRBV3-1 (or the pseudogene TRBV3-2) and TRBJ1-1; D is possibly TRBD1 (5 bases). This clonotype was sampled from an adult in good health. CDR3 residues: CASSRGAVTNTEAFF. CDR3 nucleotides: TGTGCCAGCAGCCGTGGGGCGGTCACGAACACTGAAGCTTTCTTT.